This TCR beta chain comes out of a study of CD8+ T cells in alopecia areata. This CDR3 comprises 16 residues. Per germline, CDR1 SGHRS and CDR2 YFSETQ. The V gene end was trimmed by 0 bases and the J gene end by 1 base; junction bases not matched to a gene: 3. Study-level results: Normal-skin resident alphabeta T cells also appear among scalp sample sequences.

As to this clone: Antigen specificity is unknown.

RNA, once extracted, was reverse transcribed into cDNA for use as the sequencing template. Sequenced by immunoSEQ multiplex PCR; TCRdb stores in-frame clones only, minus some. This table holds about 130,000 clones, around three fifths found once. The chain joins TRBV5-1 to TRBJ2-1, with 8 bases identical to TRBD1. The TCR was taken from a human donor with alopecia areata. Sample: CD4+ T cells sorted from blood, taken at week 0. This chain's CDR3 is CASSLERTGSYNEQFF. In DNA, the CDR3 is TGCGCCAGCAGCTTGGAACGGACAGGGTCCTACAATGAGCAGTTCTTC.